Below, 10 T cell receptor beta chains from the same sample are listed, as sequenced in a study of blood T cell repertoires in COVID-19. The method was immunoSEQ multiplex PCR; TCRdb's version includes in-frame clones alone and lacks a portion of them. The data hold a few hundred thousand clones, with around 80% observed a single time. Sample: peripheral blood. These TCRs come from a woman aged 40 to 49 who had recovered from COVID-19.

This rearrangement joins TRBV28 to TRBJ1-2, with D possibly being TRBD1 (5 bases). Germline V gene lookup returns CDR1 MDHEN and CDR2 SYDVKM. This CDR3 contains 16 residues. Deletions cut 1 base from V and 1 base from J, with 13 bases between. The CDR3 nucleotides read TGTGCCAGCAGTTTATCAAGCGCGGGGCTTAACTATGGCTACACCTTC. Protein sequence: CASSLSSAGLNYGYTF.

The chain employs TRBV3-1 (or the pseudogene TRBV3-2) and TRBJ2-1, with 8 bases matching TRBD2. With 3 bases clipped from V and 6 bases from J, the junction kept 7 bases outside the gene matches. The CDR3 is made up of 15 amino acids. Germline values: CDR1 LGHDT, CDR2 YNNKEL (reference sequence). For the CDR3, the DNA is TGTGCCAGCAGCCATAGGGGGGCGGGGGGCAATGAGCAGTTCTTC. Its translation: CASSHRGAGGNEQFF.

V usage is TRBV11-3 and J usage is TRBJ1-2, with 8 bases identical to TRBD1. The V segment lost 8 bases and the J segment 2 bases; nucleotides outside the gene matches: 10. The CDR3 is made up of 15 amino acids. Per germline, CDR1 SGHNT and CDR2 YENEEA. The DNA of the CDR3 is TGTGCCAGCCGAAAGTCCCAGGGGGCAAACTATGGCTACACCTTC. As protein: CASRKSQGANYGYTF.

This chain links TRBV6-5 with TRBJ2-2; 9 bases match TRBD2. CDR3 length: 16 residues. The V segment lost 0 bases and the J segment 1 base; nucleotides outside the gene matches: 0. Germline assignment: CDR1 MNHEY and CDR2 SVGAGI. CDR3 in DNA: TGTGCCAGCAGTTACTCAGCGGGGGGGAACACCGGGGAGCTGTTTTTT. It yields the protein CASSYSAGGNTGELFF.

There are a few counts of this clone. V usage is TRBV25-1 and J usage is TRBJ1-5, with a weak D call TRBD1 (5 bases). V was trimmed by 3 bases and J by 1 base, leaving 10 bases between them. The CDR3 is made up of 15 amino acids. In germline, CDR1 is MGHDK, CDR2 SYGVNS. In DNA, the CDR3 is TGTGCCAGCAGTGATTTGGGGGGAAGCAATCAGCCCCAGCATTTT. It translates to CASSDLGGSNQPQHF.

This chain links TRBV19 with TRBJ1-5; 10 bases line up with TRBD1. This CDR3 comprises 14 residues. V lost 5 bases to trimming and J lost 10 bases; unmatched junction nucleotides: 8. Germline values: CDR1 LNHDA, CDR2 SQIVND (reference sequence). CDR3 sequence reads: CASSGTGADSPQHF. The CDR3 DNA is TGTGCCAGTAGTGGGACAGGGGCCGACAGCCCCCAGCATTTT.

Here the CDR3 DNA reads TGTGCCAGCAGCGTAGGGCAGGGGGCGAGTCAGCCCCAGCATTTT. Protein: CASSVGQGASQPQHF. J is TRBJ1-5 and V is TRBV9, with 8 positions matching TRBD1. Looked up from germline, CDR1 is SGDLS and CDR2 is YYNGEE. The V segment lost 0 bases and the J segment 6 bases; nucleotides outside the gene matches: 5. The CDR3 has 15 amino acids. The full variable domain, rest sourced from reference TRBV9 and TRBJ1-5, is DSGVTQTPKHLITATGQRVTLRCSPRSGDLSVYWYQQSLDQGLQFLIQYYNGEERAKGNILERFSAQQFPDLHSELNLSSLELGDSALYFCASSVGQGASQPQHFGDGTRLSIL.

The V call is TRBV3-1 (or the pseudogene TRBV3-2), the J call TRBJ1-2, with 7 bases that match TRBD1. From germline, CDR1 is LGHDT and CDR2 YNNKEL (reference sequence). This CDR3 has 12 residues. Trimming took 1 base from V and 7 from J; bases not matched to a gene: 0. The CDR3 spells CASSQGTGGYTF. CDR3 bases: TGTGCCAGCAGCCAAGGGACAGGTGGCTACACCTTC.

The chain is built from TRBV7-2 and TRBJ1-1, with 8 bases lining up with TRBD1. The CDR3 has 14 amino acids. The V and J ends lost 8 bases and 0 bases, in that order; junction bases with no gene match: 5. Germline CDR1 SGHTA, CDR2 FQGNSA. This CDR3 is CASQGAVMNTEAFF. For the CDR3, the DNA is TGTGCCAGCCAGGGGGCGGTGATGAACACTGAAGCTTTCTTT.

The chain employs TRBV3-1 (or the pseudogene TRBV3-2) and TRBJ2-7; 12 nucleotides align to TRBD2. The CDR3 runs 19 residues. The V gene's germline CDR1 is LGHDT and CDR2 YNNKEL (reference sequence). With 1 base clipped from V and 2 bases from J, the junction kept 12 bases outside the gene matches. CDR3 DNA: TGTGCCAGCAGCCAAGTTTTTTTTGCTAGCGGGGGGGAAACCTACGAGCAGTACTTC. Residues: CASSQVFFASGGETYEQYF.